Listed here are 29 T cell receptor beta chains from one sample, sequenced in a study of molecular identifiers for immune sequencing clone quantification. MiXCR, run by TCRdb on the PCR reads, gives a single entry per CDR3 protein. The sample has around 460,000 distinct CDR3 sequences; around 23% are singletons. The sequenced sample was naive CD8+ T cells from blood, with Jurkat cell RNA spiked in. This sample's subset: FACS-sorted CD8+CD4-CCR7+CD45RA+ naive T cells. These receptor sequences come from a human donor in good health. Some libraries in this study had Jurkat cell RNA spiked in.

This clonotype was observed at least ten times. At one boundary the junction diverges from the germline segment, which might be a read error. The genes are TRBV30 and TRBJ2-7; a weak D match, TRBD2 (7 bases). This CDR3 has 11 residues. Germline lookup yields CDR1 GTSNPN and CDR2 SVGIG (reference sequence). DNA of the CDR3: TGTGCCTGGAGTGGGGCGGGGGCGAAGCACTTC. It yields the protein CAWSGAGAKHF.

V and J are TRBV12-3 or TRBV12-4 and TRBJ1-5; D ambiguous. The CDR3 loop spans 14 amino acids. The V end lost 5 bases, the J end lost 4 bases, and 12 bases lay between the germline ends. In DNA, the CDR3 is TGTGCCAGCAGTGCGCTGGGAAATAATCAGCCCCAGCATTTT. Translated, it gives CASSALGNNQPQHF.

This clonotype was seen at least ten times. The rearrangement joins TRBV29-1 to TRBJ2-7, with 10 positions matching TRBD1. CDR1 is SQVTM and CDR2 is ANQGSEA in the germline V gene. There are 14 residues in the CDR3. V shed 2 bases and J 6 bases; nucleotides not matched to a gene: 7. The CDR3 protein is CSVETGTGDGEQYF. The CDR3, as DNA: TGCAGCGTTGAAACCGGGACAGGGGACGGCGAGCAGTACTTC.

To note about this clonotype: A read error may produce the germline difference seen at one junction end. This rearrangement joins TRBV3-1 to TRBJ1-1; 7 bases map to TRBD1. The CDR3 has 17 amino acids. The germline gives CDR1 LGHDT, CDR2 YNNKEL (reference sequence). The CDR3 reads CARSWGGPGGLGTEAFF. The CDR3 DNA reads TGTGCCCGCAGCTGGGGGGGGCCAGGGGGTCTGGGCACTGAAGCTTTCTTT.

This clonotype has a handful of counts. This rearrangement joins TRBV12-3 or TRBV12-4 to TRBJ2-3, with 9 bases that match TRBD1. J lost 5 bases, V lost 8 bases, and 8 bases had no gene match. The CDR3 is 14 residues long. The CDR3 loop is CASGDRAREDTQYF. The CDR3 DNA is TGTGCCAGCGGGGACAGGGCCCGGGAAGATACGCAGTATTTT.

The chain has TRBV2 and TRBJ1-5; 8 nucleotides align to TRBD1. Germline lookup yields CDR1 SNHLY and CDR2 FYNNEI. This CDR3 comprises 14 residues. The V and J ends lost 4 bases and 7 bases, in that order; junction bases with no gene match: 6. CDR3 coding DNA: TGTGCCAGCAGTGTGGCAGGGGGCGCCCAGCCCCAGCATTTT. This codes for CASSVAGGAQPQHF.

The table lists this clonotype with many counts. The genes are TRBV2 and TRBJ2-5; no clear D. Trimming shortened V by 3 bases and J by 3 bases, and 14 bases separated the two germline ends. In germline, CDR1 is SNHLY, CDR2 FYNNEI. CDR3 size: 15 residues. For the CDR3, the DNA is TGTGCCAGCAGTGAGGTGGACCTGATCAAAGAGACCCAGTACTTC. Amino acid sequence: CASSEVDLIKETQYF.

This clonotype was seen a handful of times. The chain combines TRBV6-5 with TRBJ2-2; TRBD1 agrees at 9 bases. The germline V gene encodes CDR1 MNHEY and CDR2 SVGAGI. J gave up 0 bases and V 1 base, and 3 bases lay outside the gene matches. The CDR3 has 17 residues. The CDR3 sequence: CASSYYGTGPNTGELFF. The CDR3 DNA reads TGTGCCAGCAGTTACTATGGGACAGGGCCGAACACCGGGGAGCTGTTTTTT.

This clonotype was detected many times. The rearrangement links TRBV29-1 to TRBJ2-2; D gene unclear. CDR1 SQVTM and CDR2 ANQGSEA come from the germline V gene. CDR3 length equals 13 residues. V gave up 7 bases and J gave up 1 base, with 10 bases separating them. The CDR3 bases are TGCAGCGCCCGGACGGGGAACACCGGGGAGCTGTTTTTT. It codes for CSARTGNTGELFF.

This clonotype came up a few times. The chain couples TRBV13 to TRBJ1-1; tentative D call: TRBD1 (6 bases). Trimming pared 5 bases from V and 0 bases from J, leaving 16 bases between. Germline assignment: CDR1 PRHDT and CDR2 FYEKMQ (reference sequence). CDR3 length: 16 amino acids. The CDR3 nucleotides are TGTGCCAGCAGCCCGGGGGAACAGGGAATGAACACTGAAGCTTTCTTT. This sequence encodes CASSPGEQGMNTEAFF.

The count of this clonotype is one. V gene TRBV6-2 or TRBV6-3 combines with J gene TRBJ2-3; D possibly corresponds to TRBD1 (5 bases). CDR1 and CDR2 (germline): MNHEY, SVGEGT. V was pared by 5 bases and J by 11 bases, with 23 bases between. The CDR3 has 15 residues. The CDR3 region has the DNA TGTGCCAGCAGTCCATTCCAGGGCAGGCCTACCGGGCAGTATTTT. Protein sequence: CASSPFQGRPTGQYF.

The rearrangement links TRBV28 to TRBJ1-1; 8 positions match TRBD1. Germline CDR1 MDHEN, CDR2 SYDVKM. The CDR3 contains 14 residues. V shed 5 bases, J shed 5 bases, and the junction held 7 bases outside the gene matches. CDR3 coding DNA: TGTGCCAGCAGTAATACAGGGGGTAGGACTGAAGCTTTCTTT. Translation: CASSNTGGRTEAFF.

This chain links TRBV28 with TRBJ1-5, with D unresolved. CDR3 length equals 14 residues. Trimming took 4 bases from V and 0 from J, leaving 7 bases between them. Germline V CDR1 and CDR2: MDHEN, SYDVKM. CDR3 protein: CASSSRPSNQPQHF. CDR3 nucleotide sequence: TGTGCCAGCAGTTCTCGGCCTAGCAATCAGCCCCAGCATTTT.

This chain connects TRBV27 to TRBJ2-7; TRBD1 matches 7 bases. Germline V CDR1 and CDR2: MNHEY, SMNVEV (reference sequence). Trimming at V came to 7 bases and at J to 0 bases, leaving 6 bases not matched to a gene. The CDR3 totals 14 residues. CDR3 coding DNA: TGTGCCAGCACCTCCGGGACAGTCTCCTACGAGCAGTACTTC. Its protein is CASTSGTVSYEQYF.

Concerning this clonotype itself: One end of the junction does not line up with germline, which may come from a read error. In DNA form, the CDR3 reads TGCGCCAGCAGCCAAGAACCTAGCGGGGGGGGCACCGAGGAGCTGTTTTTT. Its protein product is CASSQEPSGGGTEELFF. The V gene is TRBV4-1, the J gene TRBJ2-2; 12 nucleotides align to TRBD2. Germline V lookup: CDR1 MGHRA, CDR2 YSYEKL. CDR3 length: 17 amino acids.

The rearrangement links TRBV7-9 to TRBJ2-7, with TRBD2 as a possible D gene (5 bases). In germline, CDR1 is SEHNR, CDR2 FQNEAQ (reference sequence). Deletions cut 5 bases from V and 0 bases from J, with 17 bases between. The CDR3 contains 16 residues. CDR3 sequence: CASSGGRTETSYEQYF. The CDR3 DNA reads TGTGCCAGCAGCGGAGGCCGGACTGAAACCTCCTACGAGCAGTACTTC.

This chain uses TRBV5-4 with TRBJ2-7, with 10 nucleotides matching TRBD1. V lost 1 base to trimming and J lost 5 bases; unmatched junction nucleotides: 12. CDR3 length equals 17 residues. Germline CDR1 reads SGHNT; CDR2 reads YYREEE (reference sequence). This chain's CDR3 is CASSLSGGQGVSDEQYF. The CDR3 region has the DNA TGTGCCAGCAGCTTGTCTGGAGGACAGGGGGTATCGGACGAGCAGTACTTC.

The sample holds many counts of this clonotype. V is TRBV14 and J is TRBJ2-7; 8 bases map to TRBD2. The J segment lost 9 bases and the V segment lost 4 bases, leaving 11 bases of the junction unmatched. CDR1 and CDR2 (germline): SGHDN, FVKESK. This CDR3 contains 14 residues. The CDR3 coding sequence is TGTGCCAGCAGCCCGGGAGGGTTACCGGGACTGCAGTACTTC. It codes for CASSPGGLPGLQYF.

This clonotype showed up just once. The chain joins TRBV2 to TRBJ1-2; D unclear. The CDR3 has 14 amino acids. V was clipped by 4 bases and J by 2 bases, with 11 bases between them. Germline loops: CDR1 SNHLY, CDR2 FYNNEI. CDR3 in DNA: TGTGCCAGCAGTGGAGTGGGCGACAACTATGGCTACACCTTC. Its protein product is CASSGVGDNYGYTF.

This clonotype has just a few counts. V and J are TRBV4-2 and TRBJ2-7; D uncertain. Per germline, CDR1 LGHNA and CDR2 YNFKEQ. This CDR3 comprises 13 residues. Between the trimmed V and J ends, which lost 0 bases and 5 bases, there was a span of 8 bases. CDR3 coding DNA: TGTGCCAGCAGCCAAGAAAAATGGGACGAGCAGTACTTC. Its translation is CASSQEKWDEQYF.

On this clonotype itself: The junction and the germline gene differ at one end; a read error may be behind it. The J gene is TRBJ2-3, the V gene TRBV11-2; no clear D gene. This CDR3 has 14 residues. CDR1 is SGHAT and CDR2 is FQNNGV in the germline V gene. The chain's CDR3 is CASSLLPPEDAQYF. The CDR3 DNA reads TGTGCCAGCAGCTTACTACCGCCCGAAGATGCGCAGTATTTT.

This clonotype has a count of ten or more. The gene calls are TRBV12-3 or TRBV12-4 and TRBJ1-2, with no clear D. V was clipped by 3 bases and J by 5 bases, with 10 bases between them. The CDR3 length is 13 residues. For the CDR3, the DNA is TGTGCCAGCAGTTTTGGCCCGACATATGGCTACACCTTC. Translation: CASSFGPTYGYTF.

On this clonotype: This may be a read error, as it is one base from a much larger clone. The conserved phenylalanine or tryptophan normally closing the CDR3 is absent here, so this likely arose from a read error. V usage is TRBV4-1 and J usage is TRBJ1-2; D not certain. The V gene's germline CDR1 is MGHRA and CDR2 YSYEKL. This CDR3 is 17 amino acids long. Trimming removed 0 bases at V and 7 bases at J, with 21 bases between. CDR3 amino acids: CASSQDIPGPIDAGYTI. CDR3 nucleotide sequence: TGCGCCAGCAGCCAAGATATTCCGGGTCCCATCGACGCTGGCTACACCATC.

This clonotype has only one observation. A much larger clone differs by one base, so this may be a read error. The chain uses TRBV6-5 and TRBJ2-7; D is perhaps TRBD2 (5 bases). Per germline, CDR1 MNHEY and CDR2 SVGAGI. The CDR3 is made up of 12 amino acids. The CDR3 reads CAGSPPGVEQYF. CDR3 coding DNA: TGTGCCGGCAGCCCGCCCGGGGTCGAGCAGTACTTC.

This clonotype was counted many times. The V gene is TRBV29-1, the J gene TRBJ2-3; D is unresolved. The V gene's germline CDR1 is SQVTM and CDR2 ANQGSEA. The CDR3 loop spans 13 amino acids. The V end was cut by 7 bases, the J end by 0 bases, with 11 bases between. The DNA for the CDR3 is TGCAGCGCTCTAGGAGCTAGCACAGATACGCAGTATTTT. Encoded protein: CSALGASTDTQYF.

The V and J genes are TRBV6-2 or TRBV6-3 and TRBJ1-2; 9 bases fit TRBD1. Germline CDR1 MNHEY, CDR2 SVGEGT. CDR3 size: 13 residues. V dropped 2 bases and J dropped 10; count of bases not matched to a gene: 5. CDR3 bases: TGTGCCAGCAGTTACGGGACAGGGCCTTTCTACACCTTC. It codes for CASSYGTGPFYTF.

As to this clonotype: A clone one base away is much larger, so this may be a read error. The chain uses TRBV5-1 and TRBJ2-7, with D tentatively TRBD1 or TRBD2 (5 bases each). Germline CDR1 is SGHRS and CDR2 is YFSETQ. There are 13 residues in the CDR3. CDR3 nucleotides: TGCGTCAGCAGCTCGGGGACCGACTACGAGCAGTACTTC. Its protein is CVSSSGTDYEQYF.

This clonotype was seen at least ten times. The J gene is TRBJ1-4, the V gene TRBV29-1, with D perhaps TRBD1 (5 bases). The CDR3 extends over 16 amino acids. CDR1 is SQVTM and CDR2 is ANQGSEA in the germline V gene. Trimming shortened V by 6 bases and J by 3 bases, and 20 bases separated the two germline ends. The CDR3 region has the DNA TGCAGCGTCCCAATTCCCGGGACGGCGGCTAATGAAAAACTGTTTTTT. This sequence encodes CSVPIPGTAANEKLFF.

Remarks on this clonotype: A read error may explain this, as a much larger clone is one base away. This is likely a read error, given that the CDR3 carries no conserved phenylalanine or tryptophan at its end. The chain has TRBV7-2 and TRBJ1-1; D remains ambiguous. The V end lost 1 base, the J end lost 0 bases, and 9 bases lay between the germline ends. Per the germline V gene, CDR1 is SGHTA and CDR2 is FQGNSA. The CDR3 extends over 15 amino acids. The CDR3 DNA reads as TGTGCCAGCAGCTTAGGCCAGGCCCTGAACACTGAAGCTTTCCTT. Translated, it gives CASSLGQALNTEAFL.